This T cell receptor (beta chain) was captured by sequencing in a study of beta chain features in type 1 diabetes. Study in general: Regarding age, gender and cell yields, patients proved similar to healthy donors. The study, taken as a whole, reports: The similarity of naive, central memory and Treg TCRB repertoires appeared greater among patients than among healthy donors.

Sorting that relied on CD45RO/CCR7/CD25/CD127/CD95/CD27 yielded CD4+ naive, central memory, regulatory and stem cell-like memory cells. Every bit of the isolated RNA underwent reverse transcription, so sequencing read expressed TCRB transcripts. An average around 3.5 million reads came from naive, central memory and regulatory T cell samples. Here immunoSEQ multiplex PCR was the method, and the copy in TCRdb shows in-frame clones only, minus some. The sample lists some 500,000 clones, more than 9.5% occurring once. The CDR3 contains 15 residues. Germline CDR1 is MNHNS and CDR2 is SASEGT. With 3 bases clipped from V and 6 bases from J, the junction kept 3 bases outside the gene matches. This clone has a handful of counts. The antigen is undetermined.

The chain has TRBV6-1 and TRBJ1-5, with 12 nucleotides matching TRBD1. Sequencing used naive CD4+ T cells from blood. The sequence derives from a woman aged 18-29 years in good health. DNA for the CDR3: TGTGCCAGCAGTGACCGGGACAGGGGGCTTCAGCCCCAGCATTTT. It is translated as CASSDRDRGLQPQHF.